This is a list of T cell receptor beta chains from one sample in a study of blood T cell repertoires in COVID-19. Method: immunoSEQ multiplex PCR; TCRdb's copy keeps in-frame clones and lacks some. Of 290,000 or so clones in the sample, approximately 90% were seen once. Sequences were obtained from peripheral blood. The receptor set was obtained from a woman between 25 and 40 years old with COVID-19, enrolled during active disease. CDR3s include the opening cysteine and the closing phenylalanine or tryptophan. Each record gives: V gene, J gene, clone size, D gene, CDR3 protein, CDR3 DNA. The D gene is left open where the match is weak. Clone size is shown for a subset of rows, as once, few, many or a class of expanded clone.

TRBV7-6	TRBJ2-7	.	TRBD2	CASSFTTSGTYEQYF	TGTGCCAGCAGCTTCACTACTAGCGGGACCTACGAGCAGTACTTC
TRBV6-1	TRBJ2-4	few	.	CASSEAARQAKNIQYF	TGTGCCAGCAGTGAAGCTGCGAGACAAGCCAAAAACATTCAGTACTTC
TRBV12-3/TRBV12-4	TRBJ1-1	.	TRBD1	CASSPDRGTEAFF	TGTGCCAGCAGTCCCGACAGGGGCACTGAAGCTTTCTTT
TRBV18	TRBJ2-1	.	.	CASSPPNGEQFF	TGTGCCAGCTCACCACCGAACGGTGAGCAGTTCTTC
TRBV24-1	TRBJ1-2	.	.	CATSDWGEYGYTF	TGTGCCACCAGTGATTGGGGGGAGTACGGCTACACCTTC
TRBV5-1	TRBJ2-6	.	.	CASSDGSQANVLTF	TGCGCCAGCAGCGACGGGAGTCAGGCCAACGTCCTGACTTTC
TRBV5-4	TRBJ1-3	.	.	CASSLQGPSGNTIYF	TGTGCCAGCAGCTTGCAGGGGCCCTCTGGAAACACCATATATTTT
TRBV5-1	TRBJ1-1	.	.	CASTKDPGLQNTEAFF	TGCGCCAGCACCAAGGATCCGGGACTCCAGAACACTGAAGCTTTCTTT
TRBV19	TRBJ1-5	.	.	CASTLGLSDQPQHF	TGTGCCAGTACCCTGGGCCTGAGTGATCAGCCCCAGCATTTT
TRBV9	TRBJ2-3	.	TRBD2	CASSATSEGTDTQYF	TGTGCCAGCAGCGCGACTAGCGAGGGCACAGATACGCAGTATTTT
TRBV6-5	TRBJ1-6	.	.	CASRRVEAYNSPLHF	TGTGCCAGCAGGAGGGTTGAGGCCTATAATTCACCCCTCCACTTT
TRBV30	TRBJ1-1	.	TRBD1	CAWSADRVTEAFF	TGTGCCTGGAGTGCGGACAGGGTCACTGAAGCTTTCTTT
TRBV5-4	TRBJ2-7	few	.	CASSLTGIEQYF	TGTGCCAGCAGCTTAACCGGGATCGAGCAGTACTTC
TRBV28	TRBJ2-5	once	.	CASSLGGTPQETQYF	TGTGCCAGCAGTTTAGGGGGCACCCCACAAGAGACCCAGTACTTC
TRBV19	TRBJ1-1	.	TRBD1	CASSISFGTDAFF	TGTGCCAGTAGTATAAGTTTCGGGACAGACGCTTTCTTT
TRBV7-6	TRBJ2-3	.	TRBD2	CASSPALAKSTDTQYF	TGTGCCAGCAGCCCCGCACTAGCGAAGAGCACAGATACGCAGTATTTT
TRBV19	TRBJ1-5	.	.	CASSIADNNQPQHF	TGTGCCAGTAGTATAGCCGACAACAATCAGCCCCAGCATTTT
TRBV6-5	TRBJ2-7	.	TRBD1	CASRGQYYEQYF	TGTGCCAGCAGGGGACAGTACTACGAGCAGTACTTC
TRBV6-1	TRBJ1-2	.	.	CASSENGVYGYTF	TGTGCCAGCAGTGAAAACGGGGTCTATGGCTACACCTTC
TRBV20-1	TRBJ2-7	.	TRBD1	CSASVQGAYEQYF	TGCAGTGCTAGTGTACAGGGGGCGTACGAGCAGTACTTC
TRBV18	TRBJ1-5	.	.	CASSPPGGQPQHF	TGTGCCAGCTCACCACCCGGGGGGCAGCCCCAGCATTTT